Described below is a single T cell receptor beta chain sequence and its context. The CDR3 totals 16 residues. V gave up 5 bases and J gave up 2 bases; unmatched junction bases: 10. Germline assignment: CDR1 SGHTA and CDR2 FQGTGA. Only in-frame clones appear in the TCRdb table, and some are missing; sequencing was by immunoSEQ multiplex PCR. The table shows roughly 120,000 clones, with approximately 87% occurring only once. This sample was included in a study of control samples from healthy donors and cancer patients. The source is a woman aged 55-70 years with lung cancer. Source material: PBMCs. This chain uses TRBV7-3 with TRBJ2-3; 7 bases are shared with TRBD2. The CDR3 region is CASSASGERVTDTQYF. The CDR3, as DNA: TGTGCCAGCAGCGCAAGCGGGGAGCGGGTCACAGATACGCAGTATTTT.